This T cell receptor (beta chain) was obtained from a study of cytomegalovirus exposure and HLA in healthy donors. Primers: 60 Vbeta forward and 13 Jbeta reverse. Using immunoSEQ multiplex PCR, the repertoire was profiled, and TCRdb retains in-frame clones only, with some absent. The sample carries 150,000 to 180,000 clones, roughly 80% recorded once. This CDR3 comprises 15 residues. Deletions cut 1 base from V and 4 bases from J, with 11 bases between. Looked up from germline, CDR1 is SGHTA and CDR2 is FQGNSA. Sample: PBMCs. This chain connects TRBV7-2 to TRBJ1-5; D may be TRBD1 (6 bases). This receptor was taken from a man younger than 40 in good health and CMV-seropositive. The CDR3, as DNA: TGTGCCAGCAGCTTAGTTGGCGGACAGAATCAGCCCCAGCATTTT. Residues: CASSLVGGQNQPQHF.